This entry describes one T cell receptor beta chain. The antigen is undetermined. The V and J ends lost 4 bases and 7 bases respectively, with 20 bases between them. Germline loops: CDR1 GTSNPN, CDR2 SVGIG (reference sequence). The CDR3 totals 15 residues. The data belong to a study of OX40 agonist ivuxolimab in advanced cancers. General study findings and limits: Normalized expansion of T-cell clones was also low for some nonresponders.

Data came from immunoSEQ multiplex PCR; TCRdb stores just in-frame clones and leaves some out. Seen here are approximately 48,000 clones, approximately 80% observed once, and the top ten hold around 2%. The V gene is TRBV30, the J gene TRBJ2-1, with a tentative D call TRBD2 (6 bases). The TCR sequence derives from an adult with an advanced solid tumor such as melanoma, head and neck, liver or kidney cancer. The specimen was CD4+ or CD8+ T cells sorted from blood, collected in a trial of the OX40 agonist ivuxolimab. This CDR3 reads CAWIAQGLAQNEQFF. CDR3 nucleotide sequence: TGTGCCTGGATTGCCCAGGGACTGGCACAAAATGAGCAGTTCTTC.